The present T cell receptor (beta chain) was sequenced within a study of blood T cell repertoires in COVID-19. Germline V gene data show CDR1 as SNHLY and CDR2 as FYNNEI. The CDR3 is made up of 15 amino acids. V gave up 7 bases and J gave up 2 bases; unmatched junction bases: 11. The assay was immunoSEQ multiplex PCR, and TCRdb's table has in-frame clones only and misses some. The sample comprises roughly 220,000 clones, roughly four fifths of which are singletons, and 3% to 3.5% rests with the top ten. Sequenced material: peripheral blood. The gene calls are TRBV2 and TRBJ2-7; TRBD2 matches 7 bases. This sequence was found in a woman in her 30s who had recovered from COVID-19. In nucleotides, the CDR3 is TGTGCCAGCATTCAAAAGGGCACTAGCGCCTACGAGCAGTACTTC. Residues: CASIQKGTSAYEQYF.